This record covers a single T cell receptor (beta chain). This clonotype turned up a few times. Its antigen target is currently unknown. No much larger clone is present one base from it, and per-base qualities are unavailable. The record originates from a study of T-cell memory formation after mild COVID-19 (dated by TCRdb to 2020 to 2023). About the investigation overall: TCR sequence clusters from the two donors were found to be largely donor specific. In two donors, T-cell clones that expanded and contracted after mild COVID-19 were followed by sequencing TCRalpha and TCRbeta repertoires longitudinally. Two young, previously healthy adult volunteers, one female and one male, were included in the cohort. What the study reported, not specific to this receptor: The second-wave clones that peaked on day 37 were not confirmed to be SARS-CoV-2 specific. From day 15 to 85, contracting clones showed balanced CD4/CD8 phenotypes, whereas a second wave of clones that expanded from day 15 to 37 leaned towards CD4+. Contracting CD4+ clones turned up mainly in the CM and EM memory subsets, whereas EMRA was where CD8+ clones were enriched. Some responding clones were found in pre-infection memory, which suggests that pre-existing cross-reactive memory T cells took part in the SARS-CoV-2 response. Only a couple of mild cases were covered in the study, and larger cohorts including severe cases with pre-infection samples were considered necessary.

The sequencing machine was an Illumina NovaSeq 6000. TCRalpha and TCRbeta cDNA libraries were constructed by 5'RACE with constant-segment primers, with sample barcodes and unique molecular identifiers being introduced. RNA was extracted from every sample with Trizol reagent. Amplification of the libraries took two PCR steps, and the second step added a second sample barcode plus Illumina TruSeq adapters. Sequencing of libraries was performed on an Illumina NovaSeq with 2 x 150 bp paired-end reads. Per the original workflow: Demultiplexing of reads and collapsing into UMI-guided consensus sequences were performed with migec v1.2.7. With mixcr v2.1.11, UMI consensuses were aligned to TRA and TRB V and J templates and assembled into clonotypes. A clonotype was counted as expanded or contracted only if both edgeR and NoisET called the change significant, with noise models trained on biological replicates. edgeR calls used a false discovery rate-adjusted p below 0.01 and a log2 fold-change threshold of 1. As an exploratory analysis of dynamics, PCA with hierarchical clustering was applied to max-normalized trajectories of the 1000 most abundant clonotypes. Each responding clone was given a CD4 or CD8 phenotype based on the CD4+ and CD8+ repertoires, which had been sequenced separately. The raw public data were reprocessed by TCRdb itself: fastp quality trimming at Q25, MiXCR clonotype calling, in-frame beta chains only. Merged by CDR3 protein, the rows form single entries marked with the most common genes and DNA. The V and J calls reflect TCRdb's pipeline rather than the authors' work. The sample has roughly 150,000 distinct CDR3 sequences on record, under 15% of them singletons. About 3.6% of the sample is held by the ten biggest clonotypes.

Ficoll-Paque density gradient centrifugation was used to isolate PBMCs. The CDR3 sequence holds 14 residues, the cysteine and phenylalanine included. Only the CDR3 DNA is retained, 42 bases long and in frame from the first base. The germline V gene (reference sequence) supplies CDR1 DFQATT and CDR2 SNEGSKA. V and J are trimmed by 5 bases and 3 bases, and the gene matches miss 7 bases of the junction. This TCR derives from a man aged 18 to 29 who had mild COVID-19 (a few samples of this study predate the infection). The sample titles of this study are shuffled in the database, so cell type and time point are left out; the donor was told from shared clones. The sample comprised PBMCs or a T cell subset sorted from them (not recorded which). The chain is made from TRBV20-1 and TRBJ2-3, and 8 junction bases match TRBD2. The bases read TGCAGTGCTCCGGGGGGGTTGGGGACAGATACGCAGTATTTT. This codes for CSAPGGLGTDTQYF.